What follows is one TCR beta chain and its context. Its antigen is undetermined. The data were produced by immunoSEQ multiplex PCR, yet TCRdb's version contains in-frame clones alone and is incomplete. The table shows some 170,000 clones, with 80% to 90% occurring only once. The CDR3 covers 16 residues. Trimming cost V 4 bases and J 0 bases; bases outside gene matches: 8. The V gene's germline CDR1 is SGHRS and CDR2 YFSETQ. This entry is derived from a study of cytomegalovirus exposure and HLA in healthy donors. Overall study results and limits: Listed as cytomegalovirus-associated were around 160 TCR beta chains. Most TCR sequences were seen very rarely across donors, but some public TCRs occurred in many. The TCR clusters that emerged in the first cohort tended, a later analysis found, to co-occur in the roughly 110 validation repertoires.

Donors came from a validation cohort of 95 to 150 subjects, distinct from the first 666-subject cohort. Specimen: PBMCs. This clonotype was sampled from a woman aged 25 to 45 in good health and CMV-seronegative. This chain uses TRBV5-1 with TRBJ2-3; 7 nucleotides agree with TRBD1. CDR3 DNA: TGCGCCAGCAGCCCGGGGACAGTAACTAGCACAGATACGCAGTATTTT. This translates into CASSPGTVTSTDTQYF.